Listed below are T cell receptor beta chains from one sample, sequenced in a study of blood T cell repertoires in COVID-19. The data were produced by immunoSEQ multiplex PCR, yet TCRdb's version contains in-frame clones alone and is incomplete. Of tens of thousands of clones detected, about 85% appear once; the ten largest clones hold just over 5%. Source material: peripheral blood. The receptors originated from a man older than 75 with acute or convalescent COVID-19. Each CDR3 is given with its conserved first and last residue. D genes are given only for firm matches. Clone size is not always given. Where it is, it says once, few, many or a class for expanded clones.

v_call,clone_size,j_call,d_call,cdr3_nt,cdr3_aa
TRBV6-2/TRBV6-3,-,TRBJ1-1,-,TGTGCCAGCAGTTACTCGTTCAGGAACACTGAAGCTTTCTTT,CASSYSFRNTEAFF
TRBV5-5,-,TRBJ1-4,-,TGTGCCAGCAGCTTCCCAGGATTTAATGAAAAACTGTTTTTT,CASSFPGFNEKLFF
TRBV4-2,-,TRBJ2-1,TRBD2,TGTGCCAGCAGCCAGGCCTACGGGGGAGGGTTATACAATGAGCAGTTCTTC,CASSQAYGGGLYNEQFF
TRBV7-2,-,TRBJ1-4,-,TGTGCCAGCAGCTTGAACATGGCAGGGGCCACTAATGAAAAACTGTTTTTT,CASSLNMAGATNEKLFF
TRBV18,-,TRBJ2-1,TRBD2,TGTGCCAGCTCACCCCCGGGACTAGCGGGAGATGAGCAGTTCTTC,CASSPPGLAGDEQFF
TRBV19,once,TRBJ1-4,-,TGTGCCAGTAGTATGACAGATGAAAAACTGTTTTTT,CASSMTDEKLFF
TRBV10-3,-,TRBJ2-5,TRBD2,TGTGCCATCGGGTCTAGCGGGGGGCAAGAGACCCAGTACTTC,CAIGSSGGQETQYF
TRBV6-5,-,TRBJ2-7,TRBD2,TGTGCCAGCAGTTACCGGGCTAGCGGGGGGGCCTACGAGCAGTACTTC,CASSYRASGGAYEQYF
TRBV25-1,-,TRBJ2-3,-,TGTGCCAGCAGTGATGGGACTTACACAGATACGCAGTATTTT,CASSDGTYTDTQYF
TRBV19,-,TRBJ2-1,TRBD2,TGTGCCAGTAGTATCCGACTAGCGGGGGGTGGGAATGAGCAGTTCTTC,CASSIRLAGGGNEQFF
TRBV5-4,-,TRBJ2-5,-,TGTGCCAGCAGCTTGGGCCGTGTTGGGCAGGGTGAGACCCAGTACTTC,CASSLGRVGQGETQYF
TRBV19,-,TRBJ1-1,TRBD1,TGTGCCAGTATCGCCTCACACGGGACAGGAAGAAATACTGAAGCTTTCTTT,CASIASHGTGRNTEAFF
TRBV7-9,-,TRBJ1-4,-,TGTGCCAGCAGCTTAGCGAGGCAGGGAAGGGAAAAACTGTTTTTT,CASSLARQGREKLFF
TRBV11-2,few,TRBJ1-2,-,TGTGCCAGCAGCTTCCCTTCCAGGGTGGGGTATGGCTACACCTTC,CASSFPSRVGYGYTF
TRBV2,-,TRBJ2-3,-,TGTGCCAGCAGTCTCCGCACCTTCGGGACAAGGCCCACAGATACGCAGTATTTT,CASSLRTFGTRPTDTQYF
TRBV13,-,TRBJ2-7,TRBD1,TGTGCCAGCAGCCTCCAGGGGACAGTTTTTACCTACGAGCAGTACTTC,CASSLQGTVFTYEQYF
TRBV6-1,-,TRBJ2-1,-,TGTGCCAGCAGTGAACCCCGGCTAGCGAGTTACAATGAGCAGTTCTTC,CASSEPRLASYNEQFF
TRBV7-9,few,TRBJ1-2,TRBD1,TGTGCCAGCAGCTTGGAGACAGGGGACTTTGGCTACACCTTC,CASSLETGDFGYTF
TRBV28,-,TRBJ1-6,TRBD1,TGTGCCAGCGCGGGGACAGCCTATAATTCACCCCTCCACTTT,CASAGTAYNSPLHF
TRBV4-1,-,TRBJ2-2,TRBD2,TGCGCCAGCAGCCGAGGAGGAGCGGGAGCAAACACCGGGGAGCTGTTTTTT,CASSRGGAGANTGELFF
TRBV28,-,TRBJ2-7,TRBD2,TGTGCCAGCAGTGATACTAGCGGGACCGACCCTGTGGTAGAGCAGTACTTC,CASSDTSGTDPVVEQYF
TRBV5-1,-,TRBJ2-3,-,TGCGCCAGCAGCTTGGGCTACTTAGTACCGGCAGATACGCAGTATTTT,CASSLGYLVPADTQYF
TRBV19,-,TRBJ2-3,TRBD1,TGTGCCAGTAGTATTGGACAGGGTGGGGTGACAGATACGCAGTATTTT,CASSIGQGGVTDTQYF
TRBV6-2/TRBV6-3,few,TRBJ1-4,TRBD1,TGTGCCAGCAGTTCGACAGGGGCAACTAATGAAAAACTGTTTTTT,CASSSTGATNEKLFF
TRBV6-5,-,TRBJ2-2,-,TGTGCCAGCAGCTACCGACAGCCCGGGAACACCGGGGAGCTGTTTTTT,CASSYRQPGNTGELFF
TRBV7-2,-,TRBJ2-2,-,TGTGCCAGCAGCTTAGGCCAGCCGGAGAGCGGGGAGCTGTTTTTT,CASSLGQPESGELFF
TRBV21-1,-,TRBJ2-7,-,TGTGCCAGCAGCAAGAGGACTAGGGGTAGTGAGCAGTACTTC,CASSKRTRGSEQYF
TRBV7-2,-,TRBJ2-1,TRBD2,TGTGCCAGCAGCTCTCCTAGCGGGAACGCCTACAATGAGCAGTTCTTC,CASSSPSGNAYNEQFF
TRBV19,-,TRBJ2-2,TRBD1,TGTGCCAGTAGTATGTGGGACAGCGACACCGGGGAGCTGTTTTTT,CASSMWDSDTGELFF
TRBV30,-,TRBJ2-3,TRBD1,TGTGCCTGGAGTGTTGGGACAGGGGGAATCCTAAGCACAGATACGCAGTATTTT,CAWSVGTGGILSTDTQYF
TRBV11-2,once,TRBJ2-2,TRBD1,TGTGCCAGCAGCTTAAAACCGACAGGGTCGAACACCGGGGAGCTGTTTTTT,CASSLKPTGSNTGELFF
TRBV30,few,TRBJ1-5,-,TGTGCCTGGAATAAGGGAGGGAGTCAGCCCCAGCATTTT,CAWNKGGSQPQHF
TRBV12-5,-,TRBJ1-4,-,TGTGCTAGTGGTTTGGTAACGTCACAGTACTATGAAAAACTGTTTTTT,CASGLVTSQYYEKLFF
TRBV11-1,-,TRBJ2-7,TRBD1,TGTGCCAGCAGCCCAACAGGGGGCGGTTACTACGAGCAGTACTTC,CASSPTGGGYYEQYF
TRBV6-5,once,TRBJ2-7,-,TGTGCCAGCAGTTACAACGGGAGACTCTCCTACGAGCAGTACTTC,CASSYNGRLSYEQYF
TRBV11-1,-,TRBJ2-1,TRBD2,TGTGCCAGCAGCTTCATCCTAGCGGGAGGTCGTAATGAGCAGTTCTTC,CASSFILAGGRNEQFF
TRBV3-1/TRBV3-2,-,TRBJ2-6,TRBD2,TGTGCCAGCAGCCAAGAGGGGACTAGCGGGTATGGGGCCAACGTCCTGACTTTC,CASSQEGTSGYGANVLTF
TRBV11-2,-,TRBJ2-7,-,TGTGCCAGCAGCTTAGAACTAGAGGTCTCCTACGAGCAGTACTTC,CASSLELEVSYEQYF
TRBV6-5,-,TRBJ2-7,-,TGTGCCAGCAGCGGAGGAAGGGAGCAGTACTTC,CASSGGREQYF
TRBV11-3,-,TRBJ2-1,TRBD1,TGTGCCAGCAGCCCCACGTCAGGGGGCCATGAGCAGTTCTTC,CASSPTSGGHEQFF
TRBV7-2,-,TRBJ2-2,-,TGTGCCAGCAGCGCCCGGAGGATTCCCGGGGAGCTGTTTTTT,CASSARRIPGELFF
TRBV7-9,-,TRBJ2-7,-,TGTGCCAGCAGCTTAGCAGGGGTCCTTTACGAGCAGTACTTC,CASSLAGVLYEQYF
TRBV18,few,TRBJ2-7,-,TGTGCCAGCTCAACAGACTCCTACGAGCAGTACTTC,CASSTDSYEQYF
TRBV7-2,-,TRBJ2-1,TRBD2,TGTGCCAGCAGCTTAGATCTTACAGCGGGAGCCTACAATGAGCAGTTCTTC,CASSLDLTAGAYNEQFF
TRBV9,-,TRBJ2-1,-,TGTGCCAGCAGCCTATTAGCCAATGAGCAGTTCTTC,CASSLLANEQFF